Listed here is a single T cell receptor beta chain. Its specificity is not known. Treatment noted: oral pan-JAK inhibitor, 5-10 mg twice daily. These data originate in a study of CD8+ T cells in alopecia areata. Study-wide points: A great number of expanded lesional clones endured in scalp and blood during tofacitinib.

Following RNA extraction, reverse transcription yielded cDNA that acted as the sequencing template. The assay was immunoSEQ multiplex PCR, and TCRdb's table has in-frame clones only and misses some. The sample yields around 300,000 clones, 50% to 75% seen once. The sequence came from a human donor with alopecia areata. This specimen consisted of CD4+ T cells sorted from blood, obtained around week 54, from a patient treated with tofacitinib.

CDR3 region: CASSVAGTVNNEQFF. In DNA, the CDR3 is TGTGCCAGCAGCGTGGCCGGGACAGTGAACAATGAGCAGTTCTTC. The chain couples TRBV9 to TRBJ2-1; 7 bases fit TRBD1. From germline, CDR1 is SGDLS and CDR2 YYNGEE. There are 15 residues in the CDR3. The V segment lost 2 bases and the J segment 5 bases; nucleotides outside the gene matches: 7.